The sequence of this TCR beta chain was determined in a study of T-cell reconstitution after alpha-beta-depleted transplantation in children. This clonotype turned up a few times. TCRbeta library preparation incorporated unique molecular identifiers. Using its own MiXCR run on the PCR reads, TCRdb lists one record per CDR3 protein. The table shows just over 350,000 distinct CDR3 sequences, with approximately 12% occurring only once. The germline V gene has CDR1 MGHRA and CDR2 YSYEKL. V was pared by 3 bases and J by 6 bases, with 12 bases between. The CDR3 consists of 14 residues. The material sequenced was PBMCs, taken from the stem cell graft. The chain has TRBV4-1 and TRBJ2-1; TRBD1 or TRBD2 may be the D gene (5 bases each). The TCR was taken from a human donor who donated a stem cell graft to a child with Fanconi anemia. This CDR3 reads CASSHPGTFNEQFF. For the CDR3, the DNA is TGCGCCAGCAGCCATCCTGGGACCTTCAATGAGCAGTTCTTC.